This is a list of T cell receptor beta chains from one sample in a study of T cell repertoires in cytomegalovirus infection. TCRdb reprocessed the reads with MiXCR, giving one entry per CDR3 protein. This sample has roughly 45,000 distinct CDR3 sequences, with approximately 22% found just once. The antigens for these receptors are not known. The sequenced sample consisted of PBMCs, sequenced either directly or after in vitro stimulation (not recorded which). Receptors originate from a human donor in good health (CMV status not recorded). Some clones in this sample may be carry-over from other donors' samples. The CDR3 runs from the conserved cysteine through the conserved F or W. The D gene is left open where the match is weak. Some rows have no size entry. The others give once, few or many, or a class for an expanded clone.

TRBV6-1	TRBD1	NA	TRBJ1-5	TGTGCCAGCTACACAGCCGGGACAGAGGTGAATAGCAATCAGCCCCAGCATTTT	CASYTAGTEVNSNQPQHF
TRBV10-3	NA	NA	TRBJ1-2	TGTGCCATCTCGGCAGACCGATATGGCTACACCTTC	CAISADRYGYTF
TRBV18	NA	once	TRBJ1-1	TGTGCCAGCTCACCACTCGCAGGGAGGAACACTGAAGCTTTCTTT	CASSPLAGRNTEAFF
TRBV7-6	NA	NA	TRBJ2-1	TGTGCCAGCAGCTTAGCTCAGGTCTACAGTGAGCAGTTCTTC	CASSLAQVYSEQFF
TRBV29-1	NA	few	TRBJ1-1	TGCAGCGGCCGCCGGGCCAACACTGAAGCTTTCTTT	CSGRRANTEAFF
TRBV18	TRBD2	few	TRBJ2-7	TGTGCCAGCTCACCGGGACTAGCGGGGGGATACGAGCAGTACTTC	CASSPGLAGGYEQYF
TRBV6-6	NA	NA	TRBJ2-1	TGTGCCAGCAGTGTTTGGGCGGGGGCCGGCTACAATGAGCAGTTCTTC	CASSVWAGAGYNEQFF
TRBV19	NA	many	TRBJ2-3	TGTGCCAGTAGTATAAGGGGCCAGCGGGCTAGCACAGATACGCAGTATTTT	CASSIRGQRASTDTQYF
TRBV12-3/TRBV12-4	NA	NA	TRBJ2-1	TGTGCCAGCAGTAATGGAGTGAGCTCCTACAATGAGCAGTTCTTC	CASSNGVSSYNEQFF
TRBV19	TRBD2	many	TRBJ2-7	TGTGCCAGTACCCATAGCGGGAGCTACGAGCAGTACTTC	CASTHSGSYEQYF
TRBV7-6	NA	many	TRBJ2-5	TGTGCCAGCAGCTGGCCGACCAGGCAAGAGACCCAGTACTTC	CASSWPTRQETQYF
TRBV6-1	NA	few	TRBJ1-1	TGTGCCAGCAGTGGACAGACCAAGAACACTGAAGCTTTCTTT	CASSGQTKNTEAFF
TRBV7-6	NA	many	TRBJ1-1	TGTGCCAGCAGCTCCTCGGGAAGAGATGAAGCTTTCTTT	CASSSSGRDEAFF
TRBV6-5	NA	few	TRBJ2-1	TGTGCCAGCAGTCCCCTAGGGAATGAGCAGTTCTTC	CASSPLGNEQFF
TRBV12-3/TRBV12-4	TRBD1	many	TRBJ2-5	TGTGCCAGCAGTTCCCAACTATGGGACAGGTCGATACAAGAGACCCAGTACTTC	CASSSQLWDRSIQETQYF
TRBV7-9	NA	many	TRBJ2-4	TGTGCCAGCAGCTTAGACAGGGAAGAAGGTGGAAGGGCCAAAAACATTCAGTACTTC	CASSLDREEGGRAKNIQYF
TRBV4-3	NA	few	TRBJ2-1	TGCGCCAGCAGCCAAGATGCCTACAATGAGCAGTTCTTC	CASSQDAYNEQFF
TRBV20-1	NA	many	TRBJ1-2	TGCAGTGCTACCCTCAGGGTAAACTATGGCTACACCTTC	CSATLRVNYGYTF
TRBV7-8	TRBD1	many	TRBJ2-7	TGTGCCAGCAGCTTCCGGGACAGATTCTACGAGCAGTACTTC	CASSFRDRFYEQYF
TRBV12-3/TRBV12-4	TRBD1	few	TRBJ1-4	TGTGCCAGCAGTGGCAGACAGGGGGCGGGCGAAAAACTGTTTTTT	CASSGRQGAGEKLFF
TRBV27	NA	NA	TRBJ2-7	TGTGCCAGCATGGGGGGAGGTGCCTACGAGCAGTACTTC	CASMGGGAYEQYF
TRBV19	NA	NA	TRBJ2-7	TGTGCCAGTAGCCACCCGACAGCCCCCGACGAGCAGTACTTC	CASSHPTAPDEQYF
TRBV4-1	TRBD1	medium-sized	TRBJ2-7	TGCGCCAGCAGCCAAGATGGGGACAGCTACGAGCAGTACTTC	CASSQDGDSYEQYF
TRBV7-2	NA	many	TRBJ2-3	TGTGCCAGCAGTCCGCGGGACTCCAGGGGAGATACGCAGTATTTT	CASSPRDSRGDTQYF
TRBV12-3/TRBV12-4	NA	NA	TRBJ2-3	TGTGCCAGCAGTCCCCGGCCCACAGATACGCAGTATTTT	CASSPRPTDTQYF
TRBV20-1	TRBD1	few	TRBJ1-6	TGCAGTGCTACACAGGGGTCGAGCTCCTATAATTCACCCCTCCACTTT	CSATQGSSSYNSPLHF
TRBV29-1	NA	NA	TRBJ1-2	TGCAGCGTTCCAAACCCGGGAAACTATGGCTACACCTTC	CSVPNPGNYGYTF
TRBV5-1	NA	NA	TRBJ1-2	TGCGCCAGCAGCTTGACGCCGACAGGTCGCACCGATGGCTACACCTTC	CASSLTPTGRTDGYTF
TRBV7-6	NA	many	TRBJ2-1	TGTGCCAGCAGCTTAGGCCGGGTGGCCTACAATGAGCAGTTCTTC	CASSLGRVAYNEQFF
TRBV6-1	TRBD1	few	TRBJ1-2	TGTGCCAGCAGTGTTCTTCCTGGACAGGGCGACTATGGCTACACCTTC	CASSVLPGQGDYGYTF
TRBV5-1	TRBD2	few	TRBJ2-7	TGCGCCAGCAGCTTAGGACTAGTAGGTTACGAGCAGTACTTC	CASSLGLVGYEQYF